This T cell receptor beta chain was recorded in a study of T cell changes during pregnancy in multiple sclerosis. Trimming took off 0 bases at V and 6 bases at J, with 7 bases between the two ends. The CDR3 has 13 amino acids. Germline CDR1 reads SGHAT; CDR2 reads FQNNGV. Assay: immunoSEQ multiplex PCR; the TCRdb copy retains only in-frame clones and omits some. The profile shows 9,500 to 12,000 clones, around 84% of them singletons. This chain uses TRBV11-2 with TRBJ2-3, with D maybe TRBD2 (5 bases). This TCR came from a female donor in good health, enrolled as a control in a pregnancy study. The sequences come from CD8+ T cells from peripheral blood mononuclear cells, collected after pregnancy. The CDR3 protein is CASSLDPGDTQYF. The CDR3 DNA reads TGTGCCAGCAGCTTAGACCCGGGGGATACGCAGTATTTT.